A single TCR beta chain is shown here with its context. These data are taken from a study of shared clonotypes between healthy human individuals. The CDR3 is made up of 15 amino acids. V was cut by 2 bases and J by 8 bases, with 15 bases left in between. Germline lookup yields CDR1 MNHEY and CDR2 SVGAGI. The assay was immunoSEQ multiplex PCR, and TCRdb's table has in-frame clones only and misses some. The sample consists of about a million clones, 70% to 80% of them appearing once. The chain couples TRBV6-5 to TRBJ1-4, with a possible D match to TRBD1 (5 bases). Sequenced sample: memory CD4+ T cells from PBMCs. Documented subset: CD45RA-negative fraction. The receptor was derived from a young man in good health. Some clones in this sample may be carry-over from other donors' samples. CDR3 DNA sequence: TGTGCCAGCAGTTACGGGCAGGGTGACTGGGAAAAACTGTTTTTT. Translation gives CASSYGQGDWEKLFF.